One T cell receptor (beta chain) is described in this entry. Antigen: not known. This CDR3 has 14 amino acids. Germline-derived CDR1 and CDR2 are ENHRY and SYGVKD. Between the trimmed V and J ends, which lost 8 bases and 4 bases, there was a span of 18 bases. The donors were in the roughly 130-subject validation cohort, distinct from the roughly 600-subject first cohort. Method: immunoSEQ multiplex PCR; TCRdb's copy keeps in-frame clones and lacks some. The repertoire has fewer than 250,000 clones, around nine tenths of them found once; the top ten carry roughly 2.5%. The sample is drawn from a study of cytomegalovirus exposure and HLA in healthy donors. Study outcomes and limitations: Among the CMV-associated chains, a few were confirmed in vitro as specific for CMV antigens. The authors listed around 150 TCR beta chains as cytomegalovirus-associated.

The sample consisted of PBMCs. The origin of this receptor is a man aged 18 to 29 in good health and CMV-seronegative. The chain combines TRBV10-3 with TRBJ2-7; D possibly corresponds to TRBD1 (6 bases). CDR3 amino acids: CAIYSYRASYEQYF. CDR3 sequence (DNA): TGTGCCATCTACAGTTACAGGGCGAGTTACGAGCAGTACTTC.